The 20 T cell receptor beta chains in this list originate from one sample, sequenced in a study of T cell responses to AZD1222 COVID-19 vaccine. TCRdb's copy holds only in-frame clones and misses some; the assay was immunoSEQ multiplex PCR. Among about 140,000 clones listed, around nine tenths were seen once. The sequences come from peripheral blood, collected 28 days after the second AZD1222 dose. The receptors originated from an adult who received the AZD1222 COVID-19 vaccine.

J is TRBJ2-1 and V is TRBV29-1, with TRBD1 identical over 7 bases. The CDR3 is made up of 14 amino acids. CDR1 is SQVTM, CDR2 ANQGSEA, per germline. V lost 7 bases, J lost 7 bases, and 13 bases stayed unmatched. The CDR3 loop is CSGRRFQGENEQFF. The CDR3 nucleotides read TGCAGCGGCCGAAGATTCCAGGGGGAGAATGAGCAGTTCTTC.

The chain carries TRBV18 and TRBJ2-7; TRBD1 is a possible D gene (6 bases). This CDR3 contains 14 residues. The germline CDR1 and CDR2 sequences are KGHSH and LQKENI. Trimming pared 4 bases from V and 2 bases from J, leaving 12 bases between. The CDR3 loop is CASSHGQRTYEQYF. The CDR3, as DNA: TGTGCCAGCTCACACGGACAGAGAACCTACGAGCAGTACTTC.

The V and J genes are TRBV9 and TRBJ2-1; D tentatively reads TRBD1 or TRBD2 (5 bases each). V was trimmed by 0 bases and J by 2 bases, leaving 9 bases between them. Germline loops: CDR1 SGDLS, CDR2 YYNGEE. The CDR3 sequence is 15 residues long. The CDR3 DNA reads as TGTGCCAGCAGCGTAGACCAGGGAGCCTACAATGAGCAGTTCTTC. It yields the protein CASSVDQGAYNEQFF.

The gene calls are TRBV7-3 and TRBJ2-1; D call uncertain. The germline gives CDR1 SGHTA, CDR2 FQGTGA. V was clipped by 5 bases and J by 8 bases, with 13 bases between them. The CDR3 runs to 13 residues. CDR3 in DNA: TGTGCCAGCAGCCCAAAGGAAACGCATGAGCAGTTCTTC. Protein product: CASSPKETHEQFF.

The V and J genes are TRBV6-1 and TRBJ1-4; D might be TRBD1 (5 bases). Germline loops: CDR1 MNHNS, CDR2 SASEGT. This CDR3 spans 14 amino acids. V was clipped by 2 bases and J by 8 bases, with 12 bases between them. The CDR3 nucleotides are TGTGCCAGCAGTGAACCGGGGGGTAGAGAAAAACTGTTTTTT. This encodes CASSEPGGREKLFF.

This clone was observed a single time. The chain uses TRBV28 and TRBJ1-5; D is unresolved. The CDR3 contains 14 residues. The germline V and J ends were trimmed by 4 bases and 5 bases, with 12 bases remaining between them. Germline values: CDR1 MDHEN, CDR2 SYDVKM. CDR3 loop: CASSSPGGHQPQHF. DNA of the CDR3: TGTGCCAGCAGTTCCCCCGGTGGGCATCAGCCCCAGCATTTT.

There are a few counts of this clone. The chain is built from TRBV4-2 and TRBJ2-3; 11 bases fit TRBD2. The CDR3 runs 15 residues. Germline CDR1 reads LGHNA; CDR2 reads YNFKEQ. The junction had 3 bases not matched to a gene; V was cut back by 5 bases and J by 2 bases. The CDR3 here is CASSDSGGATDTQYF. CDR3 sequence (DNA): TGTGCCAGCAGCGATAGCGGGGGGGCCACAGATACGCAGTATTTT.

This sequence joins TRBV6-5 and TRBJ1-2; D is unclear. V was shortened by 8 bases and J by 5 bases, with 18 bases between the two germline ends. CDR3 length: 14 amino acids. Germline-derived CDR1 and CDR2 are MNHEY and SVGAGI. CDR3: CASLKSNTGYGYTF. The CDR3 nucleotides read TGTGCCAGCCTAAAATCGAATACGGGGTATGGCTACACCTTC.

CDR3 loop: CASRISGTPEGFF. The CDR3 DNA is TGTGCCAGTAGGATCTCCGGGACACCCGAGGGGTTCTTC. The chain links TRBV19 to TRBJ2-1; perhaps TRBD1 as D (6 bases). This CDR3 region has 13 residues. The germline CDR1 and CDR2 sequences are LNHDA and SQIVND (reference sequence). Trimming shortened V by 6 bases and J by 15 bases, and 21 bases separated the two germline ends. The variable domain in full, completed from reference TRBV19 and TRBJ2-1, reads DGGITQSPKYLFRKEGQNVTLSCEQNLNHDAMYWYRQDPGQGLRLIYYSQIVNDFQKGDIAEGYSVSREKKESFPLTVTSAQKNPTAFYLCASRISGTPEGFFGPGTRLTVL.

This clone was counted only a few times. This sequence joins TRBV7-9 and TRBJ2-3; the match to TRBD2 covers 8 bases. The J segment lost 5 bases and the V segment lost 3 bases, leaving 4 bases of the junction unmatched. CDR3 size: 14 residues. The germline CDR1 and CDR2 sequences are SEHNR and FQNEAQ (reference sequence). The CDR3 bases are TGTGCCAGCAGCTTCCAGCGGGAGATAGATACGCAGTATTTT. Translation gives CASSFQREIDTQYF.

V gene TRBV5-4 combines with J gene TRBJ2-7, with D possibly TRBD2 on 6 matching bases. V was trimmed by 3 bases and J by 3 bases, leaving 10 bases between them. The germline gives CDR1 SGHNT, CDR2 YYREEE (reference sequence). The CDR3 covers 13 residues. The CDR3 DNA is TGTGCCAGCAGCTCGGGGACTTACTACGAGCAGTACTTC. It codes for CASSSGTYYEQYF.

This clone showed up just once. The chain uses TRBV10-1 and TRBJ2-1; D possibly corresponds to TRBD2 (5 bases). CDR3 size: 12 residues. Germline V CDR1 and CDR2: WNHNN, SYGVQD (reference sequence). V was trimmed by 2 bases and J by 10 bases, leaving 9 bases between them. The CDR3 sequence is CASSETRGEQFF. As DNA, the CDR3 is TGCGCCAGCAGTGAGACTCGGGGAGAGCAGTTCTTC.

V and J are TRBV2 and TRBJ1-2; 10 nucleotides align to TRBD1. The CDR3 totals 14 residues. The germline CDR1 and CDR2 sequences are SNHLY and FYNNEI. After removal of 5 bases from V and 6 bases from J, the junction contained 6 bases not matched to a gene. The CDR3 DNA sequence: TGTGCCAGCAGTACGGGACAGGGGACCAATGGCTACACCTTC. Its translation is CASSTGQGTNGYTF.

The CDR3, as DNA: TGCAGCCCCAGGGAAGGTGAGACCCAGTACTTC. Its protein is CSPREGETQYF. J is TRBJ2-5 and V is TRBV29-1; weak D call: TRBD1 (5 bases). CDR1 and CDR2 from the germline V gene are SQVTM and ANQGSEA. The ends were cut back, 8 bases at V and 5 bases at J, with 12 bases in the middle. The CDR3 sequence is 11 residues long.

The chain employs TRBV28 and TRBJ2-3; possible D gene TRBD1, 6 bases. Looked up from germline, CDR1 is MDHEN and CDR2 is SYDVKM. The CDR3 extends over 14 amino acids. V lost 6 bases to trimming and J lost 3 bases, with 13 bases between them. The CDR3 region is CASSQGLETDTQYF. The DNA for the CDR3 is TGTGCCAGCAGCCAGGGGCTTGAAACAGATACGCAGTATTTT.

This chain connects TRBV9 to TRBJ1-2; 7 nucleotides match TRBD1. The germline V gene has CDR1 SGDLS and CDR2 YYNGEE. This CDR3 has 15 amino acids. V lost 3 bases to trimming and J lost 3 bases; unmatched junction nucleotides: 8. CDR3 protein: CASSAPDRAHYGYTF. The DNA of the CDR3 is TGTGCCAGCAGCGCCCCAGACAGGGCCCACTATGGCTACACCTTC.

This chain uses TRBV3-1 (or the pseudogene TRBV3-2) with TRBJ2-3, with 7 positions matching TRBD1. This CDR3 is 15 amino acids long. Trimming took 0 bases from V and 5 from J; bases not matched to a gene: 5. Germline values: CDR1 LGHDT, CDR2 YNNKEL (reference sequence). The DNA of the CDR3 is TGTGCCAGCAGCCAAGACGCCACAGGGGAAGATACGCAGTATTTT. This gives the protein CASSQDATGEDTQYF.

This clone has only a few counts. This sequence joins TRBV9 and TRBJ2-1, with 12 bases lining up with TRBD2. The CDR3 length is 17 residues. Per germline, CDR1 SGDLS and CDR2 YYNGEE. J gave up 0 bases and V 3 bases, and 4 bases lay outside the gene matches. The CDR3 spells CASSAGLAGSSYNEQFF. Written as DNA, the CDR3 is TGTGCCAGCAGCGCCGGACTAGCGGGAAGCTCCTACAATGAGCAGTTCTTC.

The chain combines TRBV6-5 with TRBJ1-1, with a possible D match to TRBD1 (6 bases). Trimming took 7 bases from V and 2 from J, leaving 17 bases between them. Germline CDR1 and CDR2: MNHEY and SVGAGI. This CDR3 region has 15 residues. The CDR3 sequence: CASTSGGLGNTEAFF. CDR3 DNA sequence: TGTGCCAGCACGAGCGGGGGGCTCGGCAACACTGAAGCTTTCTTT.

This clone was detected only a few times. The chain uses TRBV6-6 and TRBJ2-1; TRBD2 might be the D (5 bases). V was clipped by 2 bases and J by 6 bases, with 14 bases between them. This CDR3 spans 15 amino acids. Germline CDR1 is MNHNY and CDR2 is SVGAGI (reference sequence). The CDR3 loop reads CASSYGGSVLNEQFF. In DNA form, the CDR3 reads TGTGCCAGCAGTTACGGTGGTAGCGTGCTCAATGAGCAGTTCTTC.